Sequencing of this T cell receptor beta chain was carried out in a study of T cells in localized non-small cell lung cancer. Study findings and constraints: Sequencing covered just one tumor region, so heterogeneity cannot be ruled out.

Here immunoSEQ multiplex PCR was the method, and the copy in TCRdb shows in-frame clones only, minus some. The sample records roughly 20,000 clones, approximately 90% being singletons. Germline assignment: CDR1 SGHDT and CDR2 YYEEEE. V was shortened by 2 bases and J by 1 base, with 12 bases between the two germline ends. This CDR3 spans 15 amino acids. Note on this clone: Its antigen is undetermined.

This sequence joins TRBV5-6 and TRBJ1-1; D gene uncertain. The sample consisted of peripheral blood, taken before any cancer treatment. This sequence originates from a woman aged 40-75 years with stage I lung adenocarcinoma. In nucleotides, the CDR3 is TGTGCCAGCAGCTTAACCGGGGTTCGGAACACTGAAGCTTTCTTT. It codes for CASSLTGVRNTEAFF.